Reported below is one T cell receptor (beta chain). This CDR3 has 17 residues. Looked up from germline, CDR1 is MGHRA and CDR2 is YSYEKL. Trimming left V 0 bases short and J 4 bases short, with 18 bases between. Generated by immunoSEQ multiplex PCR, the TCRdb table keeps only in-frame clones and is missing some. Counted here are around 100,000 clones, roughly 85% occurring once; the ten biggest clones make up 2.1%. The sample belongs to a study of blood T cell repertoires in COVID-19. The sequencing input was peripheral blood. This TCR was sampled from a human donor in a cohort sampled during active COVID-19. The rearrangement joins TRBV4-1 to TRBJ1-2; D is undetermined. CDR3 nucleotides: TGCGCCAGCAGCCAAGATCTAGCCCCGGATGGAGGCTATGGCTACACCTTC. Translated: CASSQDLAPDGGYGYTF.